The 15 T cell receptor beta chains given below trace back to one sample, sequenced in a study of cytomegalovirus exposure and HLA in healthy donors. It was with 60 Vbeta and 13 Jbeta primers that the PCR ran. Some clones are missing from TCRdb's copy, which holds only in-frame ones; the method was immunoSEQ multiplex PCR. The sample records some 77,000 clones, roughly 80% being singletons. The sample comprised PBMCs. All receptors derive from a man in his forties or fifties in good health and CMV-seropositive.

V gene TRBV4-1 combines with J gene TRBJ1-4; D ambiguous. Per germline, CDR1 MGHRA and CDR2 YSYEKL. This CDR3 contains 16 residues. The ends were cut back, 4 bases at V and 5 bases at J, with 17 bases in the middle. The CDR3 region has the DNA TGCGCCAGCAGCCCATCGGAGGGCGGCGTCAATGAAAAACTGTTTTTT. The encoded protein is CASSPSEGGVNEKLFF.

The chain joins TRBV5-1 to TRBJ2-7; TRBD1 matches at 7 bases. CDR1 is SGHRS and CDR2 is YFSETQ in the germline V gene. After removal of 0 bases from V and 2 bases from J, the junction contained 8 bases not matched to a gene. This CDR3 spans 16 amino acids. The CDR3 protein is CASSLAQGSATYEQYF. CDR3 sequence (DNA): TGCGCCAGCAGCTTGGCACAGGGGTCGGCTACCTACGAGCAGTACTTC.

The CDR3: CASKDRGPAGNTIYF. The CDR3 DNA sequence: TGTGCCAGTAAGGACAGGGGGCCCGCCGGAAACACCATATATTTT. The chain carries TRBV19 and TRBJ1-3, with 11 nucleotides matching TRBD1. The CDR3 extends over 15 amino acids. Germline CDR1 and CDR2: LNHDA and SQIVND (reference sequence). V lost 7 bases, J lost 4 bases, and 6 bases stayed unmatched.

This clone has only a few counts. This rearrangement joins TRBV9 to TRBJ2-3, with 8 bases identical to TRBD2. This CDR3 comprises 16 residues. V trimming: 4 bases; J trimming: 4 bases; junction bases outside the gene matches: 11. The V gene's germline CDR1 is SGDLS and CDR2 YYNGEE. The CDR3 nucleotides read TGTGCCAGCAGCTTAGGAGGTAGCGGGACGGCAGATACGCAGTATTTT. This encodes CASSLGGSGTADTQYF.

The chain combines TRBV11-2 with TRBJ2-3; the match to TRBD2 covers 8 bases. V trimming: 4 bases; J trimming: 1 base; junction bases outside the gene matches: 10. Germline loops: CDR1 SGHAT, CDR2 FQNNGV. This CDR3 contains 17 residues. CDR3 DNA sequence: TGTGCCAGCAGCTCAGCCCCCGGGGGGGTGGGCACAGATACGCAGTATTTT. Residues: CASSSAPGGVGTDTQYF.

This chain joins TRBV7-9 and TRBJ1-1; maybe TRBD1 (6 bases). The V and J ends lost 5 bases and 7 bases respectively, with 14 bases between them. Germline CDR1 is SEHNR and CDR2 is FQNEAQ (reference sequence). The CDR3 runs to 13 residues. CDR3 sequence reads: CASSTPGQFEAFF. DNA for the CDR3: TGTGCCAGCAGCACACCGGGACAATTTGAAGCTTTCTTT.

The chain combines TRBV4-1 with TRBJ2-5; 9 bases are shared with TRBD1. The V gene end was trimmed by 4 bases and the J gene end by 5 bases; junction bases not matched to a gene: 5. CDR1 and CDR2 from the germline V gene are MGHRA and YSYEKL. This CDR3 is built from 14 residues. The CDR3 here is CASSPDRGDETQYF. In DNA, the CDR3 is TGCGCCAGCAGCCCGGACAGGGGAGACGAGACCCAGTACTTC.

The gene calls are TRBV6-5 and TRBJ2-7; D ambiguous. This CDR3 region has 13 residues. Germline CDR1 MNHEY, CDR2 SVGAGI. V gave up 3 bases and J gave up 4 bases, with 10 bases separating them. This chain's CDR3 is CASSYQDGYEQYF. For the CDR3, the DNA is TGTGCCAGCAGTTATCAAGACGGGTACGAGCAGTACTTC.

The chain uses TRBV19 and TRBJ2-5; 11 bases match TRBD2. V gave up 4 bases and J gave up 5 bases; unmatched junction bases: 6. CDR1 LNHDA and CDR2 SQIVND come from the germline V gene (reference sequence). The CDR3 loop spans 15 amino acids. The CDR3 bases are TGTGCCAGTAGTAGACTAGCGGGAATCGGTGAGACCCAGTACTTC. Protein product: CASSRLAGIGETQYF.

The chain joins TRBV7-9 to TRBJ1-3; D not resolved. This CDR3 contains 15 residues. Germline values: CDR1 SEHNR, CDR2 FQNEAQ (reference sequence). V gave up 4 bases and J gave up 0 bases, with 10 bases separating them. The CDR3 protein is CASSSVEPSGNTIYF. The CDR3 coding sequence is TGTGCCAGCAGCTCCGTGGAGCCCTCTGGAAACACCATATATTTT. The full variable domain, its missing parts supplied by reference TRBV7-9 and TRBJ1-3, is DTGVSQNPRHKITKRGQNVTFRCDPISEHNRLYWYRQTLGQGPEFLTYFQNEAQLEKSRLLSDRFSAERPKGSFSTLEIQRTEQGDSAMYLCASSSVEPSGNTIYFGEGSWLTVV.

This chain connects TRBV27 to TRBJ2-5; D gene ambiguous. The J call may be in error: the DNA end matches TRBJ2-7 better. The CDR3 is 15 residues long. Germline V lookup: CDR1 MNHEY, CDR2 SMNVEV (reference sequence). CDR3 bases: TGTGCCAGCAGCTCCCTAGGCTCCCGCTCCTACGAGCAGTACTTC. Its translation is CASSSLGSRSYEQYF.

In the case of this clone: The junction departs from germline at one end; a sequencing error may be responsible. J is TRBJ2-5 and V is TRBV7-9; 11 nucleotides align to TRBD2. In germline, CDR1 is SEHNR, CDR2 FQNEAQ (reference sequence). This CDR3 comprises 17 residues. The CDR3 here is CSSSLLAGGRGRETQYF. The CDR3 DNA sequence: TGTTCCAGCAGCTTATTAGCGGGAGGGCGAGGGCGAGAGACCCAGTACTTC.

The rearrangement links TRBV19 to TRBJ1-2, with 8 bases matching TRBD1. CDR1 is LNHDA and CDR2 is SQIVND in the germline V gene (reference sequence). Losses at the gene ends were 3 bases for V and 7 bases for J; bases not matched to a gene: 4. CDR3 length: 13 residues. The CDR3 DNA sequence: TGTGCCAGTAGTATGGACAGGGCTGGTGGCTACACCTTC. This codes for CASSMDRAGGYTF. The entire variable domain, with the rest obtained from reference TRBV19 and TRBJ1-2, is as follows: DGGITQSPKYLFRKEGQNVTLSCEQNLNHDAMYWYRQDPGQGLRLIYYSQIVNDFQKGDIAEGYSVSREKKESFPLTVTSAQKNPTAFYLCASSMDRAGGYTFGSGTRLTVV.

This chain links TRBV5-1 with TRBJ2-7, with D maybe TRBD1 (6 bases). The V and J ends lost 7 bases and 7 bases respectively, with 27 bases between them. This CDR3 has 16 amino acids. Germline V lookup: CDR1 SGHRS, CDR2 YFSETQ. The CDR3 loop is CASSITPDSESGEQYF. The CDR3 nucleotides are TGCGCCAGCTCTATAACCCCGGACAGCGAGTCGGGTGAGCAGTACTTC. The complete variable domain, with remaining parts taken from reference TRBV5-1 and TRBJ2-7, reads KAGVTQTPRYLIKTRGQQVTLSCSPISGHRSVSWYQQTPGQGLQFLFEYFSETQRNKGNFPGRFSGRQFSNSRSEMNVSTLELGDSALYLCASSITPDSESGEQYFGPGTRLTVT.

This chain joins TRBV7-3 and TRBJ2-7; D is undetermined. The CDR3 runs to 13 residues. CDR1 SGHTA and CDR2 FQGTGA come from the germline V gene. The V gene lost 1 base and the J gene lost 3 bases, with 7 bases spanning the gap. The chain's CDR3 is CASSLSPNYEQYF. The CDR3 DNA reads TGTGCCAGCAGCTTAAGTCCTAACTACGAGCAGTACTTC.